These 4 T cell receptor beta chains were sequenced from one sample in a study of T-cell reconstitution after alpha-beta-depleted transplantation in children. Researchers prepared the TCRbeta library using unique molecular identifiers, the study reports. In TCRdb, the PCR reads were re-called with MiXCR into one record per CDR3 protein. The table lists about 540,000 distinct CDR3 sequences, about a sixth of them singletons, with roughly 3.3% in the top ten. Specimen: PBMCs from the stem cell graft donor, collected from the stem cell graft. The receptors shown here come from a human donor who donated a stem cell graft to a child with acute lymphoblastic leukemia.

This clonotype appeared a few times. This chain uses TRBV5-1 with TRBJ1-1, with D perhaps TRBD1 (5 bases). Deletions cut 7 bases from V and 0 bases from J, with 13 bases between. Germline CDR1 SGHRS, CDR2 YFSETQ. This CDR3 is 14 amino acids long. CDR3 residues: CASGIGHLNTEAFF. CDR3 sequence (DNA): TGCGCCAGCGGTATCGGACACCTGAACACTGAAGCTTTCTTT.

This clonotype was recorded a few times. The chain combines TRBV2 with TRBJ1-5, with a weak D call TRBD1 (5 bases). Trimming shortened V by 4 bases and J by 5 bases, and 12 bases separated the two germline ends. The CDR3 has 14 residues. Germline assignment: CDR1 SNHLY and CDR2 FYNNEI. CDR3 protein: CASSARPGHQPQHF. The CDR3 nucleotides are TGTGCCAGCAGTGCTCGGCCGGGACATCAGCCCCAGCATTTT.

This clonotype was counted between two and nine times. V and J are TRBV5-1 and TRBJ2-7; 10 bases fit TRBD2. The CDR3 loop spans 15 amino acids. V trimming: 3 bases; J trimming: 1 base; junction bases outside the gene matches: 4. Germline V CDR1 and CDR2: SGHRS, YFSETQ. For the CDR3, the DNA is TGCGCCAGCAGCTCTGGACTAGCGGTTTCCTACGAGCAGTACTTC. Protein sequence: CASSSGLAVSYEQYF.

DNA for the CDR3: TGTGCCAGTACCCCGGGCACCTATGGCTACACCTTC. Its protein is CASTPGTYGYTF. The rearrangement uses TRBV19 and TRBJ1-2; no reliable D call. The CDR3 spans 12 residues. Germline values: CDR1 LNHDA, CDR2 SQIVND (reference sequence). Trimming removed 7 bases at V and 4 bases at J, with 10 bases between.